This T cell receptor beta chain comes out of a study of radiotherapy plus CTLA-4 blockade in lung cancer. Profiled with immunoSEQ multiplex PCR; TCRdb holds only in-frame clones, not every one. The sample has about 110,000 clones; approximately 87% are singletons. The sequence derives from a human donor with non-small cell lung cancer that progressed on radiotherapy plus ipilimumab. Some clones in this sample may be carry-over from other donors' samples. The source material was peripheral blood, sampled from a patient treated with radiotherapy plus ipilimumab.

CDR3 DNA: TGCGCCAGCAGCTCCTCTAGCGGGGGGGTGGATGAGCAGTTCTTC. Protein: CASSSSSGGVDEQFF. This chain connects TRBV5-1 to TRBJ2-1; 12 bases fit TRBD2. V shed 3 bases and J 8 bases; nucleotides not matched to a gene: 6. The CDR3 contains 15 residues. Germline loops: CDR1 SGHRS, CDR2 YFSETQ.